This TCR beta chain was retrieved from a study of blood T cell repertoires in COVID-19. About the research overall: Samples representing acute and convalescent COVID-19 were sourced from the United States, Italy and Spain. Sample material is recorded as cDNA or gDNA derived from T cells, B-cell-depleted T cells, or PBMCs.

Authors' processing steps: How many nucleated cells were present was estimated from reference gene primer amplification. TCRdb keeps only in-frame clones here, not all; method: immunoSEQ multiplex PCR. V and J calls and clone size are copied from that table; D and trimming were computed from the DNA. The data hold around 260,000 clones, with approximately 87% observed a single time. There are 17 residues in the CDR3. The junction had 9 bases not matched to a gene; V was cut back by 4 bases and J by 1 base. The material sequenced was peripheral blood. The V call is TRBV5-3, the J call TRBJ1-5; 9 nucleotides line up with TRBD1. TRBV5-3 is classed as an ORF, of uncertain function. This receptor was obtained from a woman in her fifties or sixties with acute or convalescent COVID-19. CDR3 amino acids: CARSPFRTGVSNQPQHF. For the CDR3, the DNA is TGTGCCAGAAGCCCCTTCCGGACAGGGGTAAGCAATCAGCCCCAGCATTTT.